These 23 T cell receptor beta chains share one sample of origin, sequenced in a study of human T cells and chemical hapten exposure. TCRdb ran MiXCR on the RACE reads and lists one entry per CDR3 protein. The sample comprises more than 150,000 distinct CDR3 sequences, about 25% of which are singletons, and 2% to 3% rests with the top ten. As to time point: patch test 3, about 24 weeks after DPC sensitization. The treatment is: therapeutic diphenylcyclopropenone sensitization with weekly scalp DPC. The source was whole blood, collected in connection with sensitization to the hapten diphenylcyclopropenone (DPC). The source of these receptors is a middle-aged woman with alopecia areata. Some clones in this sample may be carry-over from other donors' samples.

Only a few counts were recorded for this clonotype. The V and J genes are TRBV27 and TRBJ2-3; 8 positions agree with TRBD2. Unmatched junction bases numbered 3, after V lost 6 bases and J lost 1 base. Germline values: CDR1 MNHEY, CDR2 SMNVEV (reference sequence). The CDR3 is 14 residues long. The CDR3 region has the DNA TGTGCCAGCAGGGTGACTAGCGGCACAGATACGCAGTATTTT. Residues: CASRVTSGTDTQYF.

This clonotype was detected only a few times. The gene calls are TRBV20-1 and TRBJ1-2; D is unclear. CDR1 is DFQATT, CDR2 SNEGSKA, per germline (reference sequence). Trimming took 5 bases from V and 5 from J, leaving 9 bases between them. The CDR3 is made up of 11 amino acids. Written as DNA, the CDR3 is TGCAGTGCTGTACTGCAGTATGGCTACACCTTC. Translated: CSAVLQYGYTF.

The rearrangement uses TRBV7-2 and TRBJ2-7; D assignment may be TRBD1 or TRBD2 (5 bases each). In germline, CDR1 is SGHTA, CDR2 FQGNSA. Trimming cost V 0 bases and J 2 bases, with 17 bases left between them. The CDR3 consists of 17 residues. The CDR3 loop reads CASSLAQMAGSPYEQYF. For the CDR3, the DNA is TGTGCCAGCAGCTTAGCGCAAATGGCAGGGAGCCCCTACGAGCAGTACTTC.

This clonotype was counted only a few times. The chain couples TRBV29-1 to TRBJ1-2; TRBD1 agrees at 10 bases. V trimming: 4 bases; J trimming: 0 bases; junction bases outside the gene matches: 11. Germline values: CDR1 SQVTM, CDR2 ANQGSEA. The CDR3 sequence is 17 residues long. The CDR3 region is CSVASGTGVNSNYGYTF. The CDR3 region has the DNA TGCAGCGTTGCGTCCGGGACAGGGGTAAATTCTAACTATGGCTACACCTTC. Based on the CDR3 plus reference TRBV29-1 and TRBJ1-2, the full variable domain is SAVISQKPSRDICQRGTSLTIQCQVDSQVTMMFWYRQQPGQSLTLIATANQGSEATYESGFVIDKFPISRPNLTFSTLTVSNMSPEDSSIYLCSVASGTGVNSNYGYTFGSGTRLTVV.

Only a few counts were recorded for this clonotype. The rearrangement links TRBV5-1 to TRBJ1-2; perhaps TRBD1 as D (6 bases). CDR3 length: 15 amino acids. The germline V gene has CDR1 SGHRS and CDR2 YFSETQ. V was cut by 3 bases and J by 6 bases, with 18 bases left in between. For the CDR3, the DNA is TGCGCCAGCAGCTCGCAGCAGGGGAGTCCTGATGGCTACACCTTC. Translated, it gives CASSSQQGSPDGYTF.

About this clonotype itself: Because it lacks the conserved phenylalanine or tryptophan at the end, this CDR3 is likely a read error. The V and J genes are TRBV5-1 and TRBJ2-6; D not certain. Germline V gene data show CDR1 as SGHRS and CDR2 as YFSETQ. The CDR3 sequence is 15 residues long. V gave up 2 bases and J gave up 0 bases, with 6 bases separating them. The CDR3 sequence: CASSFGRSGANVLTY. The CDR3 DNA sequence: TGCGCCAGCAGCTTCGGTCGCTCTGGGGCCAACGTCCTGACTTAC.

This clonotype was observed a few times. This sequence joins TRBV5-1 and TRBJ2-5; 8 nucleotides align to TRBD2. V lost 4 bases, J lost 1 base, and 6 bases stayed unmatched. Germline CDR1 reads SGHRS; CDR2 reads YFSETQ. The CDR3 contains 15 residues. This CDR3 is CASSDGGGSQETQYF. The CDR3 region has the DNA TGCGCCAGCAGCGATGGCGGGGGGTCCCAAGAGACCCAGTACTTC.

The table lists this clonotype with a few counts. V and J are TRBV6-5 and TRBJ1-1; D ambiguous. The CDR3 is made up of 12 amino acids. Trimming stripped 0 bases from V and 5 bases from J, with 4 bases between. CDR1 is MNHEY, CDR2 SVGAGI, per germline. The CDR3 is CASSYSRTEAFF. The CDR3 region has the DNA TGTGCCAGCAGTTACTCTAGGACTGAAGCTTTCTTT.

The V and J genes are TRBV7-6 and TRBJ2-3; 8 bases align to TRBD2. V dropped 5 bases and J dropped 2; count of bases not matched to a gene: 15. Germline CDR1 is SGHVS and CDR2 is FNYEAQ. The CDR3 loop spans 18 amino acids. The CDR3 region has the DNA TGTGCCAGCAGCGCCCGAGGTGTCCTCGGGAGGGCCACAGATACGCAGTATTTT. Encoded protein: CASSARGVLGRATDTQYF.

As DNA, the CDR3 is TGCAGCGCAGAGGTGAGGTACCAAGAGACCCAGTACTTC. Translated: CSAEVRYQETQYF. The chain uses TRBV29-1 and TRBJ2-5; no clear D gene. Per the germline V gene, CDR1 is SQVTM and CDR2 is ANQGSEA. Trimming stripped 7 bases from V and 0 bases from J, with 12 bases between. This CDR3 has 13 residues.

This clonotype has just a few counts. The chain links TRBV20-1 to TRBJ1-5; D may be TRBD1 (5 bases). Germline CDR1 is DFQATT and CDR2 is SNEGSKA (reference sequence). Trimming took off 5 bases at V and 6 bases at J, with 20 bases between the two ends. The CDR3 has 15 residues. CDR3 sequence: CSADPGRVRGQPQHF. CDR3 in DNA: TGCAGTGCTGACCCTGGGAGAGTGAGGGGTCAGCCCCAGCATTTT.

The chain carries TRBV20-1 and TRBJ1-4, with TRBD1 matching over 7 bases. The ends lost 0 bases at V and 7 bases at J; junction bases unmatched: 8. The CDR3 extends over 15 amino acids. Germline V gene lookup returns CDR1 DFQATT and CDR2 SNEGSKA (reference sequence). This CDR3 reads CSARDLRQGGEKLFF. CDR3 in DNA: TGCAGTGCTAGAGATCTTAGACAGGGCGGTGAAAAACTGTTTTTT.

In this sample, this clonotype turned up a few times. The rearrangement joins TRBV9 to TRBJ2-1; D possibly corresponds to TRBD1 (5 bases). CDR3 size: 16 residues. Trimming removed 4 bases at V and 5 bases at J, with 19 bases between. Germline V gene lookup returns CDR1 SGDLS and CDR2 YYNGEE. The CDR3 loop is CASSTNPGWTHNEQFF. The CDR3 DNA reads TGTGCCAGCAGCACCAACCCAGGATGGACACACAATGAGCAGTTCTTC.

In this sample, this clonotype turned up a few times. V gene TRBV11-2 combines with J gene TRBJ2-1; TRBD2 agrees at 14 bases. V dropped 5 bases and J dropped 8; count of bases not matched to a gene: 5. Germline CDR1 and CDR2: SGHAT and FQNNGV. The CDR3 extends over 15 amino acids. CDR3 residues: CASSGTSGSFYEQFF. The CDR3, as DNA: TGTGCCAGCAGCGGGACTAGCGGGAGTTTCTATGAGCAGTTCTTC.

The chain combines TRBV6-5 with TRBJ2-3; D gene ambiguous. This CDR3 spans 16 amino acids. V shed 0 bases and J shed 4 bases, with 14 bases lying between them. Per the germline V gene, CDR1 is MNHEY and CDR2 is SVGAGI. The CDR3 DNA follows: TGTGCCAGCAGTTACTCAGGGCAGGCCTTGGCAGATACGCAGTATTTT. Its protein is CASSYSGQALADTQYF.

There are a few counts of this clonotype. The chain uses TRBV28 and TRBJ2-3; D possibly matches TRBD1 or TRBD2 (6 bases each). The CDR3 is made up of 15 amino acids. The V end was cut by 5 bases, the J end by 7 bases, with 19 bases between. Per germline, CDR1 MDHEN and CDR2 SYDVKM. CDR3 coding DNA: TGTGCCAGCAGTCCGGGCGGGGACACTAGGAATACGCAGTATTTT. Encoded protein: CASSPGGDTRNTQYF.

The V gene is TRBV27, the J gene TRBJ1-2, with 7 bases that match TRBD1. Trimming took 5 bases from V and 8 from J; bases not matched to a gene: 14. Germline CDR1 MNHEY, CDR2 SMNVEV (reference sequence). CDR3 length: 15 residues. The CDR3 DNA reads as TGTGCCAGCAGTCGGCAGGGGGTGATTTCGGGGGGCTACACCTTC. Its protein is CASSRQGVISGGYTF.

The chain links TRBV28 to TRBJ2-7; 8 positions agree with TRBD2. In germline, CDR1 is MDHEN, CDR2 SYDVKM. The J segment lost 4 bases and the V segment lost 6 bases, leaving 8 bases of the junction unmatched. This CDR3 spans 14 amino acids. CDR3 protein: CASSRPGLGYEQYF. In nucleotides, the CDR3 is TGTGCCAGCAGCCGACCGGGACTAGGATACGAGCAGTACTTC.

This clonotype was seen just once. Written as DNA, the CDR3 is TGTGCCAGCAGCTTAGCCTGGACTAGGGGGGCAGATACGCAGTATTTT. Translated: CASSLAWTRGADTQYF. This chain uses TRBV7-2 with TRBJ2-3, with TRBD2 as a possible D gene (7 bases). V shed 0 bases and J shed 4 bases, with 14 bases lying between them. CDR1 SGHTA and CDR2 FQGNSA come from the germline V gene. This CDR3 region has 16 residues.

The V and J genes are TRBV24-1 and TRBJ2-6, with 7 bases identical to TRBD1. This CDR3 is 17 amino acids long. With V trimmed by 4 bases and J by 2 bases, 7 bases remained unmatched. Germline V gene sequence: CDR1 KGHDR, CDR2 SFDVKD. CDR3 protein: CATSENDRAPGANVLTF. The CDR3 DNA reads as TGTGCCACCAGTGAGAACGACAGGGCTCCTGGGGCCAACGTCCTGACTTTC.

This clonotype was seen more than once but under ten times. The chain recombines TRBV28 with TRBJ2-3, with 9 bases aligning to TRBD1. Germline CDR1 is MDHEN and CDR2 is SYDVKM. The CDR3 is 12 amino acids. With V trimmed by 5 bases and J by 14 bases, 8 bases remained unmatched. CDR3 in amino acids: CASSPPGTGWYF. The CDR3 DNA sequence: TGTGCCAGCAGTCCGCCCGGGACAGGGTGGTATTTT.

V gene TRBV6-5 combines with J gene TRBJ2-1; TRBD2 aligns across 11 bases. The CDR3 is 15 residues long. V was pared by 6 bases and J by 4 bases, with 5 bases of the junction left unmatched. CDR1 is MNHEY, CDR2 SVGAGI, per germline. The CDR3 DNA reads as TGTGCCAGCAGGGTTAGCGGGAGGGGTTACAATGAGCAGTTCTTC. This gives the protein CASRVSGRGYNEQFF.

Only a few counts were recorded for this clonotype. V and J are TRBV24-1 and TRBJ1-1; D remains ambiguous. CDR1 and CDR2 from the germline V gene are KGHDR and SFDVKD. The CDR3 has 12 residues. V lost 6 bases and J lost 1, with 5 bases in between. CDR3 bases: TGTGCCACCAGTACAGAGAACACTGAAGCTTTCTTT. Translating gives CATSTENTEAFF.